These 30 T cell receptor beta chains came from one sample sequenced in a study of T-cell reconstitution after alpha-beta-depleted transplantation in children. Unique molecular identifiers were incorporated into the prepared TCRbeta library. TCRdb passed the PCR reads through MiXCR, listing each CDR3 protein once. The repertoire holds roughly 790,000 distinct CDR3 sequences, with roughly 16% as singletons. The sample here was PBMCs, mostly from graft donor cells, taken 360 days after TCRalphabeta/CD19-depleted stem cell transplant. All receptors come from a male patient younger than 18 who had a stem cell transplant for acute lymphoblastic leukemia, so the T cells may come from the graft donor.

A few counts support this clonotype. The J gene is TRBJ2-1, the V gene TRBV9; no reliable D call. Germline V gives CDR1 SGDLS, CDR2 YYNGEE. V dropped 4 bases and J dropped 5 bases, with 16 bases sitting between them. The CDR3 spans 15 residues. CDR3 protein: CASSSRPPVDNEQFF. Here the CDR3 DNA reads TGTGCCAGCAGCTCCCGACCCCCGGTAGACAATGAGCAGTTCTTC.

This clonotype was observed a few times. The chain combines TRBV5-5 with TRBJ2-1; 7 nucleotides line up with TRBD2. The J segment lost 1 base and the V segment lost 4 bases, leaving 11 bases of the junction unmatched. CDR1 and CDR2 from the germline V gene are SGHKS and YYEKEE (reference sequence). This CDR3 contains 17 residues. The CDR3 here is CASSRGGLADSYNEQFF. CDR3 nucleotide sequence: TGTGCCAGCAGCCGAGGCGGGCTAGCGGATTCCTACAATGAGCAGTTCTTC.

This clonotype came up a few times. This sequence joins TRBV5-1 and TRBJ2-2; D may be TRBD1 (6 bases). The germline CDR1 and CDR2 sequences are SGHRS and YFSETQ. Trimming pared 1 base from V and 6 bases from J, leaving 16 bases between. The CDR3 totals 16 residues. The CDR3 DNA follows: TGCGCCAGCAGCTTGCAAGGGACAACCCTCGCCGGGGAGCTGTTTTTT. It specifies CASSLQGTTLAGELFF.

This clonotype turned up a few times. The V call is TRBV29-1, the J call TRBJ2-7; D is ambiguous. The CDR3 loop spans 13 amino acids. CDR1 is SQVTM and CDR2 is ANQGSEA in the germline V gene. Trimming pared 7 bases from V and 0 bases from J, leaving 13 bases between. The CDR3 DNA follows: TGCAGCGGAGTCGGCGCGGTCTCCTACGAGCAGTACTTC. Protein sequence: CSGVGAVSYEQYF.

The chain uses TRBV20-1 and TRBJ2-1; 8 nucleotides line up with TRBD2. V dropped 2 bases and J dropped 8; count of bases not matched to a gene: 14. CDR3 length equals 16 residues. The germline V gene has CDR1 DFQATT and CDR2 SNEGSKA (reference sequence). DNA for the CDR3: TGCAGTGCTAGACTACGGAAGCGGGAGTTCGACGATGAGCAGTTCTTC. Translated: CSARLRKREFDDEQFF.

V and J are TRBV7-9 and TRBJ1-4; D gene ambiguous. Germline loops: CDR1 SEHNR, CDR2 FQNEAQ (reference sequence). Trimming removed 5 bases at V and 5 bases at J, with 6 bases between. The CDR3 spans 12 residues. The CDR3 coding sequence is TGTGCCAGCAGCCTTGTCAATGAAAAACTGTTTTTT. It translates to CASSLVNEKLFF.

This chain joins TRBV5-1 and TRBJ2-1; 11 bases agree with TRBD2. V lost 8 bases and J lost 9; bases outside the gene matches: 7. The CDR3 has 13 amino acids. The V gene's germline CDR1 is SGHRS and CDR2 YFSETQ. The CDR3 protein is CASTSGSPPEQFF. As DNA, the CDR3 is TGCGCCAGTACTAGCGGGAGCCCCCCTGAGCAGTTCTTC. Variable domain in full (rest from reference TRBV5-1 and TRBJ2-1): KAGVTQTPRYLIKTRGQQVTLSCSPISGHRSVSWYQQTPGQGLQFLFEYFSETQRNKGNFPGRFSGRQFSNSRSEMNVSTLELGDSALYLCASTSGSPPEQFFGPGTRLTVL.

This clonotype was seen a handful of times. Mismatch with germline at one junction end may stem from a read error. The genes are TRBV18 and TRBJ1-1; 9 bases fit TRBD1. Germline CDR1 is KGHSH and CDR2 is LQKENI. The CDR3 length is 12 residues. CDR3 loop: CASSPETGGLSF. CDR3 bases: TGTGCCAGCTCACCGGAGACAGGGGGGCTCTCCTTT.

The chain employs TRBV12-3 or TRBV12-4 and TRBJ2-1; 11 nucleotides align to TRBD2. The CDR3 spans 19 residues. Unmatched junction bases numbered 13, after V lost 4 bases and J lost 2 bases. DNA for the CDR3: TGTGCCAGCAGTTCCCTCACTTTTAGCGGGAGGGTCCCCTACAATGAGCAGTTCTTC. It codes for CASSSLTFSGRVPYNEQFF.

The chain is built from TRBV4-1 and TRBJ2-7, with D hard to call. Trimming removed 4 bases at V and 0 bases at J, with 13 bases between. In germline, CDR1 is MGHRA, CDR2 YSYEKL. The CDR3 is 15 residues long. The CDR3 DNA reads TGCGCCAGCAGCCCCCCGGAAGGCGCCTCCTACGAGCAGTACTTC. Residues: CASSPPEGASYEQYF.

This clonotype turned up a few times. The V gene is TRBV20-1, the J gene TRBJ2-1, with 7 positions matching TRBD2. V shed 0 bases, J shed 8 bases, and the junction held 10 bases outside the gene matches. This CDR3 comprises 15 residues. Germline V gene data show CDR1 as DFQATT and CDR2 as SNEGSKA (reference sequence). CDR3 sequence reads: CSARDLGEGSHEQFF. CDR3 in DNA: TGCAGTGCTAGAGATTTAGGGGAGGGAAGCCATGAGCAGTTCTTC.

This clonotype appeared a few times. The chain combines TRBV2 with TRBJ2-3, with D hard to call. In germline, CDR1 is SNHLY, CDR2 FYNNEI. The CDR3 totals 14 residues. Trimming took 4 bases from V and 4 from J, leaving 12 bases between them. In DNA form, the CDR3 reads TGTGCCAGCAGTGTGGGCCGAGGCGCAGATACGCAGTATTTT. Its protein product is CASSVGRGADTQYF.

The sample holds a few counts of this clonotype. This chain connects TRBV20-1 to TRBJ1-2, with D unclear. Germline-derived CDR1 and CDR2 are DFQATT and SNEGSKA (reference sequence). The V end was cut by 4 bases, the J end by 4 bases, with 16 bases between. The CDR3 consists of 14 residues. The CDR3, as DNA: TGCAGTGCTATTCCGGTGGGAGGGATCTATGGCTACACCTTC. It codes for CSAIPVGGIYGYTF.

This chain connects TRBV16 to TRBJ2-1; 8 nucleotides align to TRBD1. Trimming at V came to 3 bases and at J to 13 bases, leaving 8 bases not matched to a gene. This CDR3 has 13 residues. Germline V lookup: CDR1 KGHSY, CDR2 FQNENV. CDR3 nucleotide sequence: TGTGCCAGCAGCCATCCTGGGGACAGGATACAGTTCTTC. This translates into CASSHPGDRIQFF.

The rearrangement uses TRBV5-1 and TRBJ2-7; 7 nucleotides match TRBD2. The J segment lost 3 bases and the V segment lost 3 bases, leaving 9 bases of the junction unmatched. The CDR3 length is 15 residues. CDR1 SGHRS and CDR2 YFSETQ come from the germline V gene. The CDR3 coding sequence is TGCGCCAGCAGCTCTACCGGGGAGGGCAACTACGAGCAGTACTTC. Its protein product is CASSSTGEGNYEQYF.

The chain has TRBV2 and TRBJ2-3, with 9 positions matching TRBD2. V lost 6 bases, J lost 2 bases, and 6 bases stayed unmatched. Germline assignment: CDR1 SNHLY and CDR2 FYNNEI. The CDR3 runs to 15 residues. CDR3 sequence: CASRPSGTPTDTQYF. The CDR3 DNA sequence: TGTGCCAGCAGACCTAGCGGGACACCCACAGATACGCAGTATTTT.

The V gene is TRBV18, the J gene TRBJ1-1; 12 bases align to TRBD1. CDR3 length: 18 amino acids. V lost 0 bases, J lost 5 bases, and 10 bases stayed unmatched. The germline CDR1 and CDR2 sequences are KGHSH and LQKENI. CDR3 in DNA: TGTGCCAGCTCACCACCAGTAGCGGGACAGGGGGCGCGAACTGAAGCTTTCTTT. It specifies CASSPPVAGQGARTEAFF.

This clonotype was counted many times. This chain connects TRBV29-1 to TRBJ2-3; D is tentatively TRBD1 or TRBD2 (5 bases each). The CDR3 has 13 residues. Trimming took off 7 bases at V and 2 bases at J, with 13 bases between the two ends. The germline V gene encodes CDR1 SQVTM and CDR2 ANQGSEA. Here the CDR3 DNA reads TGCAGCGGTCGCGAGGGGTACACAGATACGCAGTATTTT. Translation gives CSGREGYTDTQYF.

The rearrangement joins TRBV7-6 to TRBJ2-7; D is possibly TRBD2 (7 bases). This CDR3 is 13 amino acids long. Trimming took 0 bases from V and 6 from J, leaving 9 bases between them. Germline V gene lookup returns CDR1 SGHVS and CDR2 FNYEAQ. This CDR3 reads CASSLARGREQYF. CDR3 DNA sequence: TGTGCCAGCAGCTTAGCGCGGGGGCGCGAGCAGTACTTC.

This clonotype occurred many times. The chain uses TRBV10-1 and TRBJ2-2, with D unresolved. Trimming took 6 bases from V and 7 from J, leaving 15 bases between them. Germline CDR1 WNHNN, CDR2 SYGVQD (reference sequence). This CDR3 spans 14 amino acids. The CDR3 loop is CASRIDPGGGELFF. The DNA of the CDR3 is TGCGCCAGCAGAATCGACCCTGGCGGCGGGGAGCTGTTTTTT.

This clonotype came up a few times. This chain connects TRBV2 to TRBJ1-5; D gene unclear. V shed 4 bases and J shed 6 bases, with 16 bases lying between them. Germline V CDR1 and CDR2: SNHLY, FYNNEI. The CDR3 extends over 15 amino acids. The DNA of the CDR3 is TGTGCCAGCAGTGTGACCGCCGACGTTGTTCAGCCCCAGCATTTT. Translated, it gives CASSVTADVVQPQHF.

The V call is TRBV4-1, the J call TRBJ2-3, with TRBD2 identical over 13 bases. Germline CDR1 reads MGHRA; CDR2 reads YSYEKL. The trim removed 2 bases at V and 5 bases at J, leaving 7 bases unmatched. The CDR3 runs 17 residues. The CDR3 DNA sequence: TGCGCCAGCAGCCAAAGAGGGACTAGCGGGACTCTAGATACGCAGTATTTT. Translation: CASSQRGTSGTLDTQYF.

This clonotype has more than one count but fewer than ten. The CDR3 nucleotides read TGTGCCAGCAGCTACCAGACAGGGCTCGGCTACACCTTC. This sequence encodes CASSYQTGLGYTF. The chain carries TRBV11-2 and TRBJ1-2; 7 bases fit TRBD1. Germline V lookup: CDR1 SGHAT, CDR2 FQNNGV. J lost 8 bases, V lost 4 bases, and 7 bases had no gene match. The CDR3 contains 13 residues.

This chain uses TRBV7-9 with TRBJ2-6; no reliable D call. The CDR3 is made up of 16 amino acids. The V end lost 3 bases, the J end lost 0 bases, and 9 bases lay between the germline ends. Germline-derived CDR1 and CDR2 are SEHNR and FQNEAQ (reference sequence). This CDR3 is CASSFFTSSGANVLTF. CDR3 in DNA: TGTGCCAGCAGCTTTTTTACCAGCTCTGGGGCCAACGTCCTGACTTTC.

As concerns this clonotype: A read error is likely, as this CDR3 ends without the conserved phenylalanine or tryptophan. V usage is TRBV12-5 and J usage is TRBJ1-1; no firm D call. This CDR3 contains 14 residues. From germline, CDR1 is LGHNT and CDR2 FRNRAP. Between the trimmed V and J ends, which lost 5 bases and 5 bases, there was a span of 15 bases. CDR3 DNA: TGTGCTAGTGGTCTGTCTACCTCGAGAACTGAAGCTTTCTCT. This translates into CASGLSTSRTEAFS.

In this sample, this clonotype turned up a few times. This chain uses TRBV27 with TRBJ2-7; no clear D. The V gene lost 4 bases and the J gene lost 2 bases, with 15 bases spanning the gap. Germline V gene data show CDR1 as MNHEY and CDR2 as SMNVEV (reference sequence). This CDR3 comprises 15 residues. This chain's CDR3 is CASSWGGVGTYEQYF. CDR3 DNA sequence: TGTGCCAGCAGTTGGGGTGGGGTAGGGACCTACGAGCAGTACTTC.

This chain connects TRBV12-3 or TRBV12-4 to TRBJ2-3; D is unresolved. There are 15 residues in the CDR3. Trimming removed 3 bases from V and 0 bases from J, with 10 bases in between. The chain's CDR3 is CASSFRSRSTDTQYF. CDR3 nucleotide sequence: TGTGCCAGCAGTTTCCGCTCCAGAAGCACAGATACGCAGTATTTT.

Here the CDR3 DNA reads TGTGCCAGCAGCTTCCCTCAGTGGGCGGTTCTTTCCTACAATGAGCAGTTCTTC. This gives the protein CASSFPQWAVLSYNEQFF. The chain couples TRBV11-1 to TRBJ2-1; no firm D call. V lost 3 bases and J lost 1, with 19 bases in between. CDR1 is SGHAT and CDR2 is FQDESV in the germline V gene (reference sequence). The CDR3 extends over 18 amino acids.

The chain recombines TRBV6-1 with TRBJ2-5, with 7 bases that match TRBD1. Germline CDR1 and CDR2: MNHNS and SASEGT. The CDR3 has 15 amino acids. Trimming removed 0 bases from V and 4 bases from J; junction bases left unmatched: 5. This CDR3 reads CASSEADRTGETQYF. The CDR3 coding sequence is TGTGCCAGCAGTGAAGCGGATAGGACAGGAGAGACCCAGTACTTC.

The V and J genes are TRBV9 and TRBJ2-2; 7 bases agree with TRBD2. Germline V lookup: CDR1 SGDLS, CDR2 YYNGEE. This CDR3 has 18 amino acids. V lost 0 bases, J lost 1 base, and 9 bases stayed unmatched. The CDR3 spells CASSVEGLADMNTGELFF. Here the CDR3 DNA reads TGTGCCAGCAGCGTAGAAGGCCTAGCGGACATGAACACCGGGGAGCTGTTTTTT.